A single sample is the source of the 10 T cell receptor beta chains below, sequenced in a study of CD8 T cells in Susac syndrome. RNA in amounts of roughly 0.5 to 1 ug was reverse transcribed with random hexamers. One entry per CDR3 protein results from TCRdb running MiXCR on the immunoSEQ multiplex PCR reads. The data contain 210,000 or so distinct CDR3 sequences, roughly 92% of them seen just once; the ten biggest clones take up about 0.13%. The sample taken for sequencing was CD8+ T cells from PBMCs. These receptors all stem from a human donor with multiple sclerosis.

V usage is TRBV9 and J usage is TRBJ1-5; a possible D gene is TRBD1 (5 bases). The CDR3 covers 14 residues. Germline V gene data show CDR1 as SGDLS and CDR2 as YYNGEE. Trimming removed 3 bases from V and 1 base from J, with 8 bases in between. The CDR3: CASSAGLSNQPQHF. The DNA for the CDR3 is TGTGCCAGCAGCGCGGGGCTAAGCAATCAGCCCCAGCATTTT.

DNA of the CDR3: TGCAGCGTTTCGGCAGCGGAGAGCACAGATACGCAGTATTTT. It specifies CSVSAAESTDTQYF. V gene TRBV29-1 combines with J gene TRBJ2-3, with TRBD2 as a possible D gene (5 bases). The CDR3 has 14 residues. Trimming took off 5 bases at V and 0 bases at J, with 12 bases between the two ends. Germline values: CDR1 SQVTM, CDR2 ANQGSEA.

The V gene is TRBV27, the J gene TRBJ2-2, with 9 bases matching TRBD2. This CDR3 has 16 residues. Germline CDR1 MNHEY, CDR2 SMNVEV (reference sequence). V was clipped by 2 bases and J by 7 bases; unmatched bases: 8. CDR3 in amino acids: CASSLLASGTSGELFF. DNA for the CDR3: TGTGCCAGCAGTTTACTGGCTAGCGGGACGAGCGGGGAGCTGTTTTTT.

The rearrangement joins TRBV7-9 to TRBJ1-2; D uncertain. CDR1 is SEHNR, CDR2 FQNEAQ, per germline (reference sequence). There are 14 residues in the CDR3. V was cut by 5 bases and J by 2 bases, with 12 bases left in between. This CDR3 is CASSTQETNYGYTF. CDR3 sequence (DNA): TGTGCCAGCAGCACGCAGGAGACCAACTATGGCTACACCTTC.

CDR3 nucleotides: TGCAGCGTTGACTTACCACCTAATGAGCAGTTCTTC. It translates to CSVDLPPNEQFF. This rearrangement joins TRBV29-1 to TRBJ2-1, with no clear D. Between the trimmed V and J ends, which lost 3 bases and 7 bases, there was a span of 10 bases. CDR3 length: 12 residues. The V gene's germline CDR1 is SQVTM and CDR2 ANQGSEA.

The genes are TRBV29-1 and TRBJ1-2, with D hard to call. The V and J ends lost 0 bases and 4 bases respectively, with 9 bases between them. CDR1 and CDR2 from the germline V gene are SQVTM and ANQGSEA. The CDR3 length is 13 residues. CDR3 sequence (DNA): TGCAGCGTTGAAGAACAAGGACTCTATGGCTACACCTTC. Its translation: CSVEEQGLYGYTF. Together with reference TRBV29-1 and TRBJ1-2, the CDR3 gives the full variable domain: SAVISQKPSRDICQRGTSLTIQCQVDSQVTMMFWYRQQPGQSLTLIATANQGSEATYESGFVIDKFPISRPNLTFSTLTVSNMSPEDSSIYLCSVEEQGLYGYTFGSGTRLTVV.

This clonotype occurred once. The V call is TRBV30, the J call TRBJ2-2; the D is unclear. V dropped 4 bases and J dropped 4 bases, with 7 bases sitting between them. Germline lookup yields CDR1 GTSNPN and CDR2 SVGIG (reference sequence). The CDR3 spans 12 residues. The CDR3 loop is CAWMVSTGELFF. CDR3 bases: TGTGCCTGGATGGTGTCCACCGGGGAGCTGTTTTTT.

This clonotype was found a few times. The chain combines TRBV9 with TRBJ2-7; TRBD1 or TRBD2 may be the D gene (5 bases each). The CDR3 consists of 14 residues. The V and J ends lost 4 bases and 3 bases respectively, with 14 bases between them. Per germline, CDR1 SGDLS and CDR2 YYNGEE. DNA of the CDR3: TGTGCCAGCAGCTCAGGGACGGATTTCTACGAGCAGTACTTC. Amino acids: CASSSGTDFYEQYF.

The rearrangement links TRBV20-1 to TRBJ1-2, with D unclear. V gave up 1 base and J gave up 5 bases, with 20 bases separating them. Looked up from germline, CDR1 is DFQATT and CDR2 is SNEGSKA (reference sequence). The CDR3 sequence is 16 residues long. The CDR3 DNA is TGCAGTGCTAGAGCCCCCTTGGAGGACTCAATTTATGGCTACACCTTC. It encodes CSARAPLEDSIYGYTF.

V is TRBV7-9 and J is TRBJ1-4; D is unresolved. This CDR3 spans 13 amino acids. Trimming stripped 4 bases from V and 8 bases from J, with 11 bases between. Germline assignment: CDR1 SEHNR and CDR2 FQNEAQ (reference sequence). The CDR3 spells CASSSGIKEKLFF. The CDR3 coding sequence is TGTGCCAGCAGCTCAGGAATTAAAGAAAAACTGTTTTTT.